This is a list of T cell receptor beta chains from one sample in a study of cytomegalovirus exposure and HLA in healthy donors. Produced via immunoSEQ multiplex PCR; TCRdb's table is partial and in-frame only. The sample lists 95,000 to 150,000 clones; over 65% were seen once. The sequencing sample was made of PBMCs. These TCRs come from a woman in her 40s in good health and CMV-seropositive. The CDR3 runs from the conserved cysteine through the conserved F or W. The order of the fields is J gene, D gene, CDR3 length, V gene, clone size, CDR3 protein, CDR3 DNA. A D gene is named only where the DNA matches it firmly. Clone size appears in some rows only: once, few, many, or a class for an expanded clone.

>TRBJ1-1|NA|14|TRBV19|NA
CASTAGLANTEAFF
TGTGCCAGTACCGCGGGACTGGCGAACACTGAAGCTTTCTTT
>TRBJ1-1|NA|13|TRBV19|few
CASGQLMNTEAFF
TGTGCCAGTGGACAGCTCATGAACACTGAAGCTTTCTTT
>TRBJ1-2|TRBD1|16|TRBV19|NA
CASSIDATGINYGYTF
TGTGCCAGTAGTATTGATGCGACAGGGATTAACTATGGCTACACCTTC
>TRBJ2-3|TRBD2|20|TRBV4-2|NA
CASSQDIGLAGGVQADTQYF
TGTGCCAGCAGCCAAGACATTGGACTAGCGGGAGGGGTGCAGGCAGATACGCAGTATTTT
>TRBJ2-2|NA|16|TRBV5-6|NA
CASSLGGGVNTGELFF
TGTGCCAGCAGCCTGGGGGGCGGGGTCAACACCGGGGAGCTGTTTTTT
>TRBJ1-1|NA|17|TRBV27|NA
CASSLLPPPTDNTEAFF
TGTGCCAGCAGTTTATTACCACCCCCGACAGATAACACTGAAGCTTTCTTT
>TRBJ1-4|NA|13|TRBV28|NA
CASSSGREEKLFF
TGTGCCAGCAGCTCGGGGCGGGAAGAAAAACTGTTTTTT
>TRBJ1-6|TRBD1|15|TRBV9|NA
CASSPRDRVLSPLHF
TGTGCCAGCAGCCCCCGGGACAGGGTCTTATCACCCCTCCACTTT
>TRBJ2-1|NA|15|TRBV5-1|NA
CASSLGWGQGDEQFF
TGCGCCAGCAGCTTAGGTTGGGGGCAGGGTGATGAGCAGTTCTTC
>TRBJ1-1|NA|14|TRBV6-5|few
CASSYEGGDTEAFF
TGTGCCAGCAGTTACGAGGGCGGGGACACTGAAGCTTTCTTT
>TRBJ1-4|TRBD1|15|TRBV6-1|NA
CASSPDRGLNEKLFF
TGTGCCAGCAGCCCAGACAGGGGGCTAAATGAAAAACTGTTTTTT
>TRBJ2-5|NA|14|TRBV7-9|few
CASSLGRYQETQYF
TGTGCCAGCAGCTTGGGCAGGTACCAAGAGACCCAGTACTTC
>TRBJ2-3|TRBD2|16|TRBV7-9|NA
CASSPGLAGFTDTQYF
TGTGCCAGCAGCCCAGGACTAGCGGGCTTCACAGATACGCAGTATTTT
>TRBJ2-7|TRBD2|14|TRBV7-8|once
CASSPGLAGVMQYF
TGTGCCAGCAGCCCGGGACTAGCGGGGGTTATGCAGTACTTC
>TRBJ2-7|TRBD1|17|TRBV27|NA
CASSQKELGQGAYEQYF
TGTGCCAGCAGTCAAAAAGAACTAGGACAGGGAGCCTACGAGCAGTACTTC
>TRBJ1-1|NA|15|TRBV18|NA
CASSPLTAVNTEAFF
TGTGCCAGCTCACCGTTGACAGCTGTGAACACTGAAGCTTTCTTT
>TRBJ1-1|NA|16|TRBV27|few
CASSLKGQSFYTEAFF
TGTGCCAGCAGTTTAAAAGGACAGAGTTTTTACACTGAAGCTTTCTTT
>TRBJ2-7|TRBD2|12|TRBV11-2|few
CASEREPYEQYF
TGTGCCAGTGAGCGGGAACCCTACGAGCAGTACTTC
>TRBJ2-1|TRBD2|15|TRBV28|NA
CASSILGGGDNEQFF
TGTGCCAGCAGTATCCTTGGGGGAGGGGACAATGAGCAGTTCTTC
>TRBJ1-2|NA|11|TRBV21-1|NA
CARGQAYGYTF
TGTGCCAGGGGACAGGCGTATGGCTACACCTTC
>TRBJ2-7|NA|14|TRBV5-4|NA
CASSLEGDTYEQYF
TGTGCCAGCAGCTTGGAGGGGGATACCTACGAGCAGTACTTC
>TRBJ1-1|NA|11|TRBV29-1|NA
CSVGEGFEAFF
TGCAGCGTTGGGGAGGGATTTGAAGCTTTCTTT
>TRBJ2-7|NA|12|TRBV7-2|NA
CASSRDTYEQYF
TGTGCCAGCAGCCGGGACACCTACGAGCAGTACTTC
>TRBJ2-1|NA|16|TRBV7-3|NA
CASSLRQVSSYNEQFF
TGTGCCAGCAGCTTAAGACAGGTGAGCTCCTACAATGAGCAGTTCTTC
>TRBJ1-6|TRBD1|14|TRBV30|many
CAWVGQSNNSPLHF
TGTGCCTGGGTGGGACAGTCGAATAATTCACCCCTCCACTTT
>TRBJ2-7|NA|11|TRBV29-1|once
CSVVRSYEQYF
TGCAGCGTTGTCCGATCCTACGAGCAGTACTTC
>TRBJ1-1|NA|15|TRBV6-5|NA
CASSYGGRVGTEAFF
TGTGCCAGCAGTTATGGGGGGAGGGTAGGCACTGAAGCTTTCTTT
>TRBJ2-1|TRBD1|16|TRBV19|NA
CASSGLPGQGANEQFF
TGTGCCAGTAGTGGGCTCCCGGGACAGGGGGCAAATGAGCAGTTCTTC
>TRBJ2-7|TRBD2|14|TRBV28|NA
CASTSGTVSYEQYF
TGTGCCAGCACTAGCGGGACAGTATCCTACGAGCAGTACTTC
>TRBJ1-5|NA|15|TRBV9|NA
CASSVGQGSNQPQHF
TGTGCCAGCAGCGTAGGGCAGGGTAGCAATCAGCCCCAGCATTTT
>TRBJ2-2|NA|15|TRBV6-5|few
CASSYSPRDTGELFF
TGTGCCAGCAGTTACTCCCCGCGAGACACCGGGGAGCTGTTTTTT
>TRBJ1-5|NA|15|TRBV7-2|NA
CASSLVGGVGQPQHF
TGTGCCAGCAGCTTAGTGGGAGGGGTGGGTCAGCCCCAGCATTTT
>TRBJ2-7|NA|13|TRBV19|medium-sized
CASSIVPTSEQYF
TGTGCCAGTAGTATCGTCCCCACCAGCGAGCAGTACTTC
>TRBJ1-1|NA|12|TRBV2|NA
CASYGGVAEAFF
TGTGCCAGCTATGGGGGCGTCGCTGAAGCTTTCTTT
>TRBJ2-5|TRBD2|15|TRBV7-7|once
CASSLARAGEETQYF
TGTGCTAGCAGCTTAGCGCGGGCGGGGGAAGAGACCCAGTACTTC
>TRBJ1-1|TRBD1|14|TRBV7-6|once
CASSLNRGSTEAFF
TGTGCCAGCAGCTTGAACAGGGGGAGCACTGAAGCTTTCTTT
>TRBJ2-7|NA|13|TRBV18|NA
CASSRTQTYEQYF
TGTGCCAGCTCCAGAACACAGACATACGAGCAGTACTTC
>TRBJ1-2|NA|12|TRBV19|NA
CASSFSGAGYTF
TGTGCCAGTAGTTTCTCAGGGGCTGGCTACACCTTC
>TRBJ2-3|TRBD1|14|TRBV19|NA
CASSPGTVEDTQYF
TGTGCCAGTAGCCCCGGGACAGTTGAAGATACGCAGTATTTT
>TRBJ1-5|NA|12|TRBV2|NA
CASSEREQPQHF
TGTGCCAGCAGTGAGCGGGAGCAGCCCCAGCATTTT
>TRBJ2-7|TRBD2|18|TRBV19|NA
CASSIALEGSGRSYEQYF
TGTGCCAGTAGTATAGCCCTCGAGGGGAGCGGGAGATCATACGAGCAGTACTTC
>TRBJ1-1|TRBD1|14|TRBV30|few
CAWSVFRDRAEAFF
TGTGCCTGGAGTGTTTTCCGGGACAGGGCTGAAGCTTTCTTT
>TRBJ1-3|NA|15|TRBV27|few
CASSLSRVRRNTIYF
TGTGCCAGCAGTTTATCTCGGGTTAGAAGAAACACCATATATTTT
>TRBJ1-1|NA|15|TRBV27|NA
CASSHRQAMNTEAFF
TGTGCCAGCAGTCACCGACAGGCAATGAACACTGAAGCTTTCTTT
>TRBJ1-1|TRBD1|15|TRBV19|NA
CASSLQGAFLTEAFF
TGTGCCAGTAGTCTCCAGGGGGCGTTTCTCACTGAAGCTTTCTTT
>TRBJ1-1|NA|18|TRBV25-1|few
CASTGWGVLKRGASEAFF
TGTGCCAGCACCGGATGGGGGGTCCTTAAAAGGGGAGCTTCTGAAGCTTTCTTT
>TRBJ1-5|NA|12|TRBV10-2|few
CASSEPGQPQHF
TGCGCCAGCAGTGAGCCGGGACAGCCCCAGCATTTT
>TRBJ1-2|NA|13|TRBV6-1|NA
CASRDGGYDGYTF
TGTGCCAGCAGAGATGGGGGGTACGATGGCTACACCTTC
>TRBJ1-5|TRBD1|17|TRBV7-2|NA
CASSDKAGTDNNQPQHF
TGTGCCAGCAGTGATAAGGCCGGGACAGATAATAATCAGCCCCAGCATTTT
>TRBJ2-3|TRBD2|16|TRBV7-9|NA
CASSPLGSGRTDTQYF
TGTGCCAGCAGCCCCTTGGGTAGCGGGAGGACAGATACGCAGTATTTT
>TRBJ1-1|NA|14|TRBV23-1|NA
CASSQQGLNTEAFF
TGCGCCAGCAGTCAACAGGGATTGAACACTGAAGCTTTCTTT
>TRBJ2-1|TRBD2|14|TRBV15|few
CATSSGLAYNEQFF
TGTGCCACCAGCAGTGGACTAGCCTACAATGAGCAGTTCTTC
>TRBJ1-4|NA|17|TRBV11-2|NA
CASSLGLRPGRDEKLFF
TGTGCCAGCAGCTTAGGGCTCAGGCCAGGCAGGGATGAAAAACTGTTTTTT
>TRBJ1-6|NA|14|TRBV2|NA
CASSGTKVNSPLHF
TGTGCCAGCAGTGGGACTAAGGTTAATTCACCCCTCCACTTT
>TRBJ2-7|NA|12|TRBV29-1|NA
CSVLGESYEQYF
TGCAGCGTTCTTGGGGAGAGCTACGAGCAGTACTTC
>TRBJ2-3|TRBD1|15|TRBV5-1|once
CASSLGQGGADTQYF
TGCGCCAGCAGCTTGGGACAGGGGGGAGCAGATACGCAGTATTTT
>TRBJ1-2|NA|15|TRBV5-1|NA
CASSLAAGAESGYTF
TGCGCCAGCAGCTTGGCAGCAGGGGCAGAGAGCGGCTACACCTTC
>TRBJ2-7|NA|14|TRBV29-1|NA
CSVEGREEPYEQYF
TGCAGCGTTGAAGGCCGTGAGGAACCCTACGAGCAGTACTTC